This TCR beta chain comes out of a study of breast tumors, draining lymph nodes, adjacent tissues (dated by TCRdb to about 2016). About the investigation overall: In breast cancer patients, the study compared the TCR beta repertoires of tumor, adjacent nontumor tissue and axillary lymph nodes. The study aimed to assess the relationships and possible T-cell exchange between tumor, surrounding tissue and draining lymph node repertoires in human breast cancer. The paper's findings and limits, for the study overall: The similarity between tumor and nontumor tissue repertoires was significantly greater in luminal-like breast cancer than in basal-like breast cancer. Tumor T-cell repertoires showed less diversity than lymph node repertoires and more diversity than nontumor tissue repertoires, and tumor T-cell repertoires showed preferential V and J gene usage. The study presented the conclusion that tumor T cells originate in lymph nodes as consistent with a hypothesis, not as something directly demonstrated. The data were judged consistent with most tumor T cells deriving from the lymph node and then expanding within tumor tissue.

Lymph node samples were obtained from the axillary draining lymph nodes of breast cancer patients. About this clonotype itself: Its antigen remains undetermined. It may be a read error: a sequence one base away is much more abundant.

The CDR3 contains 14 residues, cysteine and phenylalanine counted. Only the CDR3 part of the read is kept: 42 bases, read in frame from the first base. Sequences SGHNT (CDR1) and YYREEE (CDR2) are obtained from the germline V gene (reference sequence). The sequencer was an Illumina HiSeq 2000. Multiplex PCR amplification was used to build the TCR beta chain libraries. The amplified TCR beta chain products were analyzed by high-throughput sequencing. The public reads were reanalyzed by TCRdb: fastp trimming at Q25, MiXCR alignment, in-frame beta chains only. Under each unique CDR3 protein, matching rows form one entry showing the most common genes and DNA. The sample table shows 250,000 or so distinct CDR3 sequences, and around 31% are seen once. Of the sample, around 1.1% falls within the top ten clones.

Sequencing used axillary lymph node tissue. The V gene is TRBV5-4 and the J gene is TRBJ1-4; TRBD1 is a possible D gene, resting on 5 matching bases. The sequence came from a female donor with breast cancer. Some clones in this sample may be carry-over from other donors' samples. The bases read TGTGCCAGCACCCGCCAAGGGGTTAATGAAAAACCGTTTTTT. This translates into CASTRQGVNEKPFF.